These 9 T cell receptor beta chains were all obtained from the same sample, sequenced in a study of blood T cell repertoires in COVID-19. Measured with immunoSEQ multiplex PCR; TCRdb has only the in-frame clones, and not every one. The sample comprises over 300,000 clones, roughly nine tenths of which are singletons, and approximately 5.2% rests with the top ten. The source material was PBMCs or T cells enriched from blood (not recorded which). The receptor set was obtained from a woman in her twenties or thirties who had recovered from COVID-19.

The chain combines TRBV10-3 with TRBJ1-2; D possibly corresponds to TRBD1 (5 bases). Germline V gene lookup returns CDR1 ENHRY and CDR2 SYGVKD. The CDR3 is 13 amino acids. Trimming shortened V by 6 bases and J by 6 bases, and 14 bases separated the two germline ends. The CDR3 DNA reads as TGTGCCATCAGAGCAATGGGAGGGGATGGCTACACCTTC. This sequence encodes CAIRAMGGDGYTF.

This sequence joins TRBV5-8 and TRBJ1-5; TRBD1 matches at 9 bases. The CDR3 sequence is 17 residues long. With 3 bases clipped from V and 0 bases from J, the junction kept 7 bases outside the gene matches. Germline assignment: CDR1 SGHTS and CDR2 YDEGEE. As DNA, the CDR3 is TGTGCCAGCAGCTCGGGACAGGGACCCTATAGCAATCAGCCCCAGCATTTT. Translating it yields CASSSGQGPYSNQPQHF.

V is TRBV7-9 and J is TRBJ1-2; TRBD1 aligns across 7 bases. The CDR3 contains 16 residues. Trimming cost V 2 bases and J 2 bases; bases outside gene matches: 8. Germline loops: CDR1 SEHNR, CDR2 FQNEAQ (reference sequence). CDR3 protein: CASSLMMGTENYGYTF. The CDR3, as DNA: TGTGCCAGCAGCTTAATGATGGGGACAGAGAACTATGGCTACACCTTC.

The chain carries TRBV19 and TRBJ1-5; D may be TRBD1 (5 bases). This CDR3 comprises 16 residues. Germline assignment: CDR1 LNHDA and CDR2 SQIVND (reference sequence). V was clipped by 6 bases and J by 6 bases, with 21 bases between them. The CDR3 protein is CASSHMNRGNGQPQHF. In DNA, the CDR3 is TGTGCCAGTAGCCATATGAATCGGGGGAACGGTCAGCCCCAGCATTTT.

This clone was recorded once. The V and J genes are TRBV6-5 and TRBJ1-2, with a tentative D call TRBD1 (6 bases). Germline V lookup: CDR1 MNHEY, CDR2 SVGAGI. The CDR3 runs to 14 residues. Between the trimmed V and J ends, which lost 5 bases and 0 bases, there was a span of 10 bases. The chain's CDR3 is CASSIRQANYGYTF. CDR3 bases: TGTGCCAGCAGTATAAGACAGGCTAACTATGGCTACACCTTC.

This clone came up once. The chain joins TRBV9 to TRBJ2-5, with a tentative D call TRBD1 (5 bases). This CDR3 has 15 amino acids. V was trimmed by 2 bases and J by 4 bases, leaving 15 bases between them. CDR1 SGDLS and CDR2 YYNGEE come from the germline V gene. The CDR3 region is CASSVMDTLGETQYF. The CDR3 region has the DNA TGTGCCAGCAGCGTCATGGACACCCTGGGAGAGACCCAGTACTTC.

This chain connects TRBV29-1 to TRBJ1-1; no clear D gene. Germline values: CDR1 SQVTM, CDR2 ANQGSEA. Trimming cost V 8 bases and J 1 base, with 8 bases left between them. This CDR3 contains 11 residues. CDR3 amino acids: CSTRENTEAFF. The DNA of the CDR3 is TGCAGCACCCGGGAGAACACTGAAGCTTTCTTT.

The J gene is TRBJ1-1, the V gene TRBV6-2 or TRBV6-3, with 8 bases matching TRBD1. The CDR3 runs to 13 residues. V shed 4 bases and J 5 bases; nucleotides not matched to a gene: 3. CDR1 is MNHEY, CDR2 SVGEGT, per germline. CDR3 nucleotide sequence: TGTGCCAGCAGTTCCAGGGGGCGGACTGAAGCTTTCTTT. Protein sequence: CASSSRGRTEAFF.

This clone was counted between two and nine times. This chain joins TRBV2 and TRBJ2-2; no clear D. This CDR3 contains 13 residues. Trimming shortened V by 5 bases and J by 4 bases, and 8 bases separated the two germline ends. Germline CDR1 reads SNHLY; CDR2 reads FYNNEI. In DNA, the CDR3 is TGTGCCAGCAGTCCCTTGAGCACCGGGGAGCTGTTTTTT. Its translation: CASSPLSTGELFF.